This is a list of T cell receptor beta chains from one sample in a study of T cell responses to AZD1222 COVID-19 vaccine. TCRdb's table, derived via immunoSEQ multiplex PCR, lists solely in-frame clones and lacks some. The sample contains 150,000 to 200,000 clones, 85% to 95% of which appear only once. The sequences come from peripheral blood, collected 28 days after the second AZD1222 dose. The origin of the receptors is an adult who received the AZD1222 COVID-19 vaccine. CDR3s include the opening cysteine and the closing phenylalanine or tryptophan. The order of the fields is clone size, D gene, J gene, V gene, CDR3 protein, CDR3 DNA. The D gene is left open where the match is weak. Size tells how often a clone was seen (once, few, many) or the class of an expanded clone, and some rows leave it out.

abundance: .; d_gene: .; j_gene: TRBJ1-3; v_gene: TRBV18; CDR3aa: CASSEDGYSGNTIYF; CDR3nt: TGTGCCAGCTCAGAGGACGGTTACTCTGGAAACACCATATATTTT
abundance: .; d_gene: .; j_gene: TRBJ1-6; v_gene: TRBV6-1; CDR3aa: CASSEGGASFYNSPLHF; CDR3nt: TGTGCCAGCAGTGAAGGGGGGGCCAGCTTCTATAATTCACCCCTCCACTTT
abundance: .; d_gene: TRBD1; j_gene: TRBJ1-2; v_gene: TRBV2; CDR3aa: CASSGQGNYGYTF; CDR3nt: TGTGCCAGCAGCGGACAGGGGAACTATGGCTACACCTTC
abundance: .; d_gene: .; j_gene: TRBJ1-1; v_gene: TRBV11-1; CDR3aa: CASSHPGQVTEAFF; CDR3nt: TGTGCCAGCAGCCACCCGGGACAAGTCACTGAAGCTTTCTTT
abundance: .; d_gene: TRBD2; j_gene: TRBJ2-3; v_gene: TRBV7-9; CDR3aa: CASTSGSIHTQYF; CDR3nt: TGTGCCAGTACTAGCGGGAGTATTCATACGCAGTATTTT
abundance: .; d_gene: .; j_gene: TRBJ1-6; v_gene: TRBV27; CDR3aa: CASSFRSSPLHF; CDR3nt: TGTGCCAGCAGTTTCAGGTCGTCACCCCTCCACTTT
abundance: .; d_gene: TRBD1; j_gene: TRBJ1-2; v_gene: TRBV30; CDR3aa: CAWSVYGRGFYGYTF; CDR3nt: TGTGCCTGGAGTGTATATGGCAGGGGGTTTTATGGCTACACCTTC
abundance: .; d_gene: .; j_gene: TRBJ2-7; v_gene: TRBV9; CDR3aa: CASSPGEEQYF; CDR3nt: TGTGCCAGCAGCCCAGGGGAAGAGCAGTACTTC
abundance: once; d_gene: TRBD1; j_gene: TRBJ2-7; v_gene: TRBV18; CDR3aa: CASSPGTGVEEQYF; CDR3nt: TGTGCCAGCTCACCCGGGACAGGGGTAGAGGAGCAGTACTTC
abundance: .; d_gene: .; j_gene: TRBJ1-3; v_gene: TRBV19; CDR3aa: CATGQLSGNTIYF; CDR3nt: TGTGCCACAGGACAGCTCTCTGGAAACACCATATATTTT
abundance: .; d_gene: TRBD2; j_gene: TRBJ2-1; v_gene: TRBV7-2; CDR3aa: CASSLSSGLAGSNEQFF; CDR3nt: TGTGCCAGCAGCTTATCGTCGGGACTAGCGGGAAGCAATGAGCAGTTCTTC
abundance: .; d_gene: .; j_gene: TRBJ1-5; v_gene: TRBV4-1; CDR3aa: CASSQGITAYSNQPQHF; CDR3nt: TGCGCCAGCAGCCAGGGGATAACGGCGTATAGCAATCAGCCCCAGCATTTT
abundance: .; d_gene: TRBD1; j_gene: TRBJ1-4; v_gene: TRBV18; CDR3aa: CASSRSLAGGNEKLFF; CDR3nt: TGTGCCAGCTCACGATCCCTCGCAGGGGGTAATGAAAAACTGTTTTTT
abundance: .; d_gene: TRBD1; j_gene: TRBJ2-1; v_gene: TRBV13; CDR3aa: CASSLTGQGMNEQFF; CDR3nt: TGTGCCAGCAGCTTAACAGGACAGGGCATGAATGAGCAGTTCTTC
abundance: .; d_gene: TRBD2; j_gene: TRBJ2-1; v_gene: TRBV11-2; CDR3aa: CASSLVPTSGYNEQFF; CDR3nt: TGTGCCAGCAGCTTAGTCCCGACTAGCGGTTACAATGAGCAGTTCTTC
abundance: .; d_gene: .; j_gene: TRBJ2-7; v_gene: TRBV5-6; CDR3aa: CASSIPGTDVEQYF; CDR3nt: TGTGCCAGCAGCATCCCCGGGACCGATGTCGAGCAGTACTTC
abundance: few; d_gene: TRBD2; j_gene: TRBJ2-7; v_gene: TRBV27; CDR3aa: CASIGTSGLAGWGSYEQYF; CDR3nt: TGTGCCAGCATTGGGACCTCGGGACTAGCGGGATGGGGCTCCTACGAGCAGTACTTC
abundance: .; d_gene: .; j_gene: TRBJ1-3; v_gene: TRBV27; CDR3aa: CASSSRPAHSGNTIYF; CDR3nt: TGTGCCAGCAGTTCTCGTCCGGCCCACTCTGGAAACACCATATATTTT
abundance: once; d_gene: .; j_gene: TRBJ2-5; v_gene: TRBV5-4; CDR3aa: CASSLTGLTIQETQYF; CDR3nt: TGTGCCAGCAGCTTGACAGGCCTAACTATCCAAGAGACCCAGTACTTC
abundance: .; d_gene: .; j_gene: TRBJ1-5; v_gene: TRBV6-6; CDR3aa: CASSRTHGDSNQPQHF; CDR3nt: TGTGCCAGCAGTCGAACCCACGGAGATAGCAATCAGCCCCAGCATTTT
abundance: .; d_gene: .; j_gene: TRBJ1-6; v_gene: TRBV7-2; CDR3aa: CASSLGLGLNSPLHF; CDR3nt: TGTGCCAGCAGCCTAGGGCTGGGGCTAAATTCACCCCTCCACTTT
abundance: .; d_gene: .; j_gene: TRBJ2-7; v_gene: TRBV12-3/TRBV12-4; CDR3aa: CASRLTQPHEQYF; CDR3nt: TGTGCCAGCAGGCTGACGCAACCCCACGAGCAGTACTTC
abundance: .; d_gene: TRBD1; j_gene: TRBJ1-4; v_gene: TRBV28; CDR3aa: CASSSLGTGNEKLFF; CDR3nt: TGTGCCAGCAGTAGCCTAGGGACAGGGAATGAAAAACTGTTTTTT
abundance: .; d_gene: TRBD1; j_gene: TRBJ1-2; v_gene: TRBV30; CDR3aa: CAWGQGAFRGYTF; CDR3nt: TGTGCCTGGGGACAGGGGGCATTTCGGGGCTACACCTTC
abundance: once; d_gene: .; j_gene: TRBJ1-5; v_gene: TRBV19; CDR3aa: CASSIMAGNQPQHF; CDR3nt: TGTGCCAGTAGTATCATGGCGGGTAATCAGCCCCAGCATTTT
abundance: .; d_gene: .; j_gene: TRBJ2-2; v_gene: TRBV6-5; CDR3aa: CASSYGVLSPGELFF; CDR3nt: TGTGCCAGCAGTTACGGGGTCCTAAGCCCCGGGGAGCTGTTTTTT